This T cell receptor beta chain was retrieved from a study of blood T cell repertoires in COVID-19. Study at large: There were acute and convalescent COVID-19 samples, and they came from the United States, Italy and Spain. T cells, B-cell-depleted T cells, or PBMCs supplied cDNA or gDNA.

In the study's own analysis: The assay estimated nucleated cells by amplifying reference gene primers. Sequencing used immunoSEQ multiplex PCR; TCRdb keeps in-frame clones, though not all of them. The V and J calls and the clone size are those of that table, but D and trimming were determined from the DNA. The sample includes more than 150,000 clones, approximately 90% of them seen just once. With 1 base clipped from V and 2 bases from J, the junction kept 4 bases outside the gene matches. The germline V gene encodes CDR1 MDHEN and CDR2 SYDVKM. CDR3 length equals 15 residues. Sample: peripheral blood. V usage is TRBV28 and J usage is TRBJ2-7, with 8 bases aligning to TRBD1. The receptor was isolated from a man aged 45-65 years with acute or convalescent COVID-19. The CDR3 spells CASSLSGTGAYEQYF. CDR3 nucleotide sequence: TGTGCCAGCAGTTTATCCGGGACAGGCGCCTACGAGCAGTACTTC.